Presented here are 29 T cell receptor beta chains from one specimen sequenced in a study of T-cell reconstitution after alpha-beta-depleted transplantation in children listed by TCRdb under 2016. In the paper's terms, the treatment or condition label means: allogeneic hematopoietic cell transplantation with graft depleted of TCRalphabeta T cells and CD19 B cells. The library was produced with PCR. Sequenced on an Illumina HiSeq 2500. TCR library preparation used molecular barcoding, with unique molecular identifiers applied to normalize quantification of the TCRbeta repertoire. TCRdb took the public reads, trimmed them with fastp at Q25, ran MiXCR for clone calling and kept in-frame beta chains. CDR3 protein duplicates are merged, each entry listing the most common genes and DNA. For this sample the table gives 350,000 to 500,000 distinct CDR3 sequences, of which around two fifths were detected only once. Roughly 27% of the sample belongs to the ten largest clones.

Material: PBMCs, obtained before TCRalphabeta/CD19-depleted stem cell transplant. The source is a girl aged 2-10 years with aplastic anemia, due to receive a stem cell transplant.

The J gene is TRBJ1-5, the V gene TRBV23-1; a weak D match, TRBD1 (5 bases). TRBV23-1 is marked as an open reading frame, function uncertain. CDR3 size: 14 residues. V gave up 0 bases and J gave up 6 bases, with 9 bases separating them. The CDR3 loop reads CASSQSGVGQPQHF. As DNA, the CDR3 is TGCGCCAGCAGTCAATCGGGGGTTGGTCAGCCCCAGCATTTT.

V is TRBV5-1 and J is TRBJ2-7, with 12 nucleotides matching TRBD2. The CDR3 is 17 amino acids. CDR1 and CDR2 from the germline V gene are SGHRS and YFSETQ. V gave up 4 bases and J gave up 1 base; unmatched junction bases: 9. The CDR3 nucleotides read TGCGCCAGCAGCATACTGCCCGGGACTAGCGGGTCCTACGAGCAGTACTTC. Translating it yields CASSILPGTSGSYEQYF.

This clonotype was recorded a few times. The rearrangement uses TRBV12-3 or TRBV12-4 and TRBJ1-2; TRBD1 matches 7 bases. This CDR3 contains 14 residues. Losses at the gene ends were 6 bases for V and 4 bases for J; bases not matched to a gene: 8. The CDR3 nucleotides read TGTGCCAGCAGCCTGGGTGCAGGGGGCTATGGCTACACCTTC. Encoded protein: CASSLGAGGYGYTF.

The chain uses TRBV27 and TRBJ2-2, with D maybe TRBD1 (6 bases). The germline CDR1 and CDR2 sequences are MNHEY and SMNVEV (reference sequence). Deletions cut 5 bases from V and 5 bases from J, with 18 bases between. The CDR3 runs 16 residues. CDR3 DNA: TGTGCCAGCAGTGTCAAACAGGGATGGGGGACCGGGGAGCTGTTTTTT. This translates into CASSVKQGWGTGELFF.

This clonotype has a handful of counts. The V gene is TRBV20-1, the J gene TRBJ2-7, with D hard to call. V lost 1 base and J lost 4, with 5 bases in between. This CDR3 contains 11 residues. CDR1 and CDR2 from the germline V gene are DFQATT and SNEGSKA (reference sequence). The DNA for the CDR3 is TGCAGTGCTAGAGCCGAATACGAGCAGTACTTC. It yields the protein CSARAEYEQYF.

This CDR3 reads CASSSIVSGGQYHEQYF. Written as DNA, the CDR3 is TGTGCCAGCAGCTCAATAGTGTCAGGGGGACAGTACCACGAGCAGTACTTC. The gene calls are TRBV7-4 and TRBJ2-7; 7 bases fit TRBD1. The length of the CDR3 is 17 residues. The germline CDR1 and CDR2 sequences are SGHVT and SQSDAQ. The V gene end was trimmed by 4 bases and the J gene end by 5 bases; junction bases not matched to a gene: 17.

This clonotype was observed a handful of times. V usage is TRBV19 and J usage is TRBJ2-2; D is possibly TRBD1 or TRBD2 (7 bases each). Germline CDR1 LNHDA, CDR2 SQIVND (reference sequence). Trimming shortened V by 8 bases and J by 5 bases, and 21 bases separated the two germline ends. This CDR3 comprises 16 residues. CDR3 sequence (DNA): TGTGCCAGTTACAACAGGGGAGCGGGGTTTACCGGGGAGCTGTTTTTT. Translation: CASYNRGAGFTGELFF.

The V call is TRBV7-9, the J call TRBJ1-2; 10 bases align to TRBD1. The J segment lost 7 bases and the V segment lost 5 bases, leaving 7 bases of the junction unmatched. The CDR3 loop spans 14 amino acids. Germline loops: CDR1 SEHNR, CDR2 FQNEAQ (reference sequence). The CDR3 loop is CASSPWTGGAGYTF. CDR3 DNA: TGTGCCAGCAGCCCCTGGACAGGGGGAGCTGGCTACACCTTC.

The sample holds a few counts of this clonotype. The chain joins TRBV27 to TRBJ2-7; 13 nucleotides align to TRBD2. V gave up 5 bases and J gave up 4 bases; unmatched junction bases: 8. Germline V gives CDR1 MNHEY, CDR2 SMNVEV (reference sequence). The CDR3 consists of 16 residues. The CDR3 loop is CASSPSRLAGGYEQYF. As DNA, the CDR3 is TGTGCCAGCAGTCCCTCCAGACTAGCGGGAGGTTACGAGCAGTACTTC.

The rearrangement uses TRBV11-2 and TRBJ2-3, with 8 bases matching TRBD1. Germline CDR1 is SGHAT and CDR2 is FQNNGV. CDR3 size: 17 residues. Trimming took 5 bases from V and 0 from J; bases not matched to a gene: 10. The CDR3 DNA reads TGTGCCAGCAGCCCTACCAGGGGGCAGGGAAGCACAGATACGCAGTATTTT. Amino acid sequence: CASSPTRGQGSTDTQYF.

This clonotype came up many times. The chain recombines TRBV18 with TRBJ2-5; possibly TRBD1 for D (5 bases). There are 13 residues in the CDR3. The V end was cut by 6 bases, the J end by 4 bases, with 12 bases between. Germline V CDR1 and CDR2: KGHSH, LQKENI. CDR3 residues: CASSIGQGETQYF. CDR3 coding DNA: TGTGCCAGCTCCATAGGGCAGGGAGAGACCCAGTACTTC.

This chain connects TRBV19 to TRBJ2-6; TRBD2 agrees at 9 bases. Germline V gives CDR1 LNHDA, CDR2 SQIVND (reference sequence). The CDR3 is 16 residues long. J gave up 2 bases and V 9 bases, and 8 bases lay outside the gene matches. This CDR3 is CASRVSGSPGANVLTF. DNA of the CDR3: TGTGCCAGCCGGGTTAGCGGGAGTCCTGGGGCCAACGTCCTGACTTTC.

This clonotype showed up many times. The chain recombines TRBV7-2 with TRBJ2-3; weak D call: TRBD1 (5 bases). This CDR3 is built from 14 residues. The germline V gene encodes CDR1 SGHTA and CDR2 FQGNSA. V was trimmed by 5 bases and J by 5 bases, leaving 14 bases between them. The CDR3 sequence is CASSRPPGRDTQYF. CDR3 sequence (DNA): TGTGCCAGCAGCCGCCCGCCAGGGCGAGATACGCAGTATTTT. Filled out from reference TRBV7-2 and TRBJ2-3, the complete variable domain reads GAGVSQSPSNKVTEKGKDVELRCDPISGHTALYWYRQSLGQGLEFLIYFQGNSAPDKSGLPSDRFSAERTGGSVSTLTIQRTQQEDSAVYLCASSRPPGRDTQYFGPGTRLTVL.

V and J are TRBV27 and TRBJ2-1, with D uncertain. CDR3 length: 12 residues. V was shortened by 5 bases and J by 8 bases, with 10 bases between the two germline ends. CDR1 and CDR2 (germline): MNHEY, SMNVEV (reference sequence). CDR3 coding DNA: TGTGCCAGCAGTCGCCGTGCAGATGAGCAGTTCTTC. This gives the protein CASSRRADEQFF.

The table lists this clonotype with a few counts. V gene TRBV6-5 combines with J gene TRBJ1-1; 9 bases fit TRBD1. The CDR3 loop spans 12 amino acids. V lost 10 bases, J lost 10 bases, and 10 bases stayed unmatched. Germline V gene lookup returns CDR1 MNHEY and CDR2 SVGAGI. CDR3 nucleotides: TGTGCCACCTTGGAACAGGGGGCGGCAGCTTTCTTT. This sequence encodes CATLEQGAAAFF.

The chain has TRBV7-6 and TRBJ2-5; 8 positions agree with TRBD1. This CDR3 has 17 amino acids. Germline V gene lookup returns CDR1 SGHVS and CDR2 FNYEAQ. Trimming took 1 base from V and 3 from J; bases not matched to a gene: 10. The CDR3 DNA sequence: TGTGCCAGCAGCTTAGGACCCTCAGGGGGCGAAAAAGAGACCCAGTACTTC. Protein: CASSLGPSGGEKETQYF.

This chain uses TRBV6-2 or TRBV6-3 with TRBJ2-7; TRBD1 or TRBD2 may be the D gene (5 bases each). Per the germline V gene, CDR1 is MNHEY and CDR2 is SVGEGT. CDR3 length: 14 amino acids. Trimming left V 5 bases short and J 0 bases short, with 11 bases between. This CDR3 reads CASSRRDDSYEQYF. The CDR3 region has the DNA TGTGCCAGCAGTCGACGGGACGACTCCTACGAGCAGTACTTC.

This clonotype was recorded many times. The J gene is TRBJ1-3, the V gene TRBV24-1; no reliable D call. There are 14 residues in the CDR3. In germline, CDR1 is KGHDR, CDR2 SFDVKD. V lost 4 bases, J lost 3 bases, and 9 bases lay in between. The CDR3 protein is CATSEGGFGNTIYF. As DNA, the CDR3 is TGTGCCACCAGTGAAGGAGGATTTGGAAACACCATATATTTT.

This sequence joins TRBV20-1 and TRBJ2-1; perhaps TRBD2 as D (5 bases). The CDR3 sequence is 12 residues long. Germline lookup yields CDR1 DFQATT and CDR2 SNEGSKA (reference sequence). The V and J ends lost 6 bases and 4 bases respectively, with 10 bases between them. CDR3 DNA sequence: TGCAGTGCCCTAGGCGGGTACAATGAGCAGTTCTTC. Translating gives CSALGGYNEQFF.

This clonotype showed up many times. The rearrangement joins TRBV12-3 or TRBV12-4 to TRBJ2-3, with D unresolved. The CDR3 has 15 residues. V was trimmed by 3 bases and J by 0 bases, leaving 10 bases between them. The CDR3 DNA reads TGTGCCAGCAGTTTTCGAACCACTAGCACAGATACGCAGTATTTT. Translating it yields CASSFRTTSTDTQYF.

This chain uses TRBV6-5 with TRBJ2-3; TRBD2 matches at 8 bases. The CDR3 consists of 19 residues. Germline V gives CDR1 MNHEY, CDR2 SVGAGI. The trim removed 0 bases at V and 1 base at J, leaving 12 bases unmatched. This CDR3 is CASSYSIWAGGTGTDTQYF. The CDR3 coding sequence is TGTGCCAGCAGTTACTCGATCTGGGCGGGAGGAACGGGCACAGATACGCAGTATTTT.

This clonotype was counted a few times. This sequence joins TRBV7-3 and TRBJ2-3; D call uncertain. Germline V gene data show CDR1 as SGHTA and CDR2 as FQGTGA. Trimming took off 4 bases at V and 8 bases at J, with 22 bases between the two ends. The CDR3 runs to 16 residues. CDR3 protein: CASSYTGPQNSGTQYF. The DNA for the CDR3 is TGTGCCAGCAGCTATACCGGGCCCCAAAATTCCGGTACGCAGTATTTT. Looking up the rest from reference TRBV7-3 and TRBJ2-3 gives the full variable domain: GAGVSQTPSNKVTEKGKYVELRCDPISGHTALYWYRQSLGQGPEFLIYFQGTGAADDSGLPNDRFFAVRPEGSVSTLKIQRTERGDSAVYLCASSYTGPQNSGTQYFGPGTRLTVL.

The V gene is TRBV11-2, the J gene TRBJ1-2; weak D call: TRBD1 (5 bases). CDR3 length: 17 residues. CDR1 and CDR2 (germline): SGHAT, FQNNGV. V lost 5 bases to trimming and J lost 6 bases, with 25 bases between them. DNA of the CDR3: TGTGCCAGCAGCCGACGAGGTGGGGCGATCGGAATTGATGGCTACACCTTC. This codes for CASSRRGGAIGIDGYTF.

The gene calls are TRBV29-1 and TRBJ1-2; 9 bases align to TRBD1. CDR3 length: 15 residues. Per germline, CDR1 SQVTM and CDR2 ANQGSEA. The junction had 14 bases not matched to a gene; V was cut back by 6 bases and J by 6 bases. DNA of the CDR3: TGCAGCGTCGGACCTCGCACAGGGGGCGGGGATGGCTACACCTTC. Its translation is CSVGPRTGGGDGYTF.

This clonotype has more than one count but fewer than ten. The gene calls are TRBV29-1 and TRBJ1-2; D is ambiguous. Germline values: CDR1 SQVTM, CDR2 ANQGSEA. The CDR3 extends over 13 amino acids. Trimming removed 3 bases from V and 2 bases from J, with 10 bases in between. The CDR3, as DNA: TGCAGCGTTGACGGACCGGAGAACTATGGCTACACCTTC. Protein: CSVDGPENYGYTF.

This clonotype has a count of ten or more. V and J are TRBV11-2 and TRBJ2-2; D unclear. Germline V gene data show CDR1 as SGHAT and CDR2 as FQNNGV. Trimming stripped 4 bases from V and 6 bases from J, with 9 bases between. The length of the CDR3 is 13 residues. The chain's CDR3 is CASSSPGSGELFF. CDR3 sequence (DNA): TGTGCCAGCAGCTCCCCTGGATCCGGGGAGCTGTTTTTT. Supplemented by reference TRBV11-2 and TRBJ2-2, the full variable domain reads EAGVAQSPRYKIIEKRQSVAFWCNPISGHATLYWYQQILGQGPKLLIQFQNNGVVDDSQLPKDRFSAERLKGVDSTLKIQPAKLEDSAVYLCASSSPGSGELFFGEGSRLTVL.

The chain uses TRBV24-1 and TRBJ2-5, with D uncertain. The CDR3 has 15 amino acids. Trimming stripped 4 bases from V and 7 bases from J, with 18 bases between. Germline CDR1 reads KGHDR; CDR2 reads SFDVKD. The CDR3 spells CATSELPGRPSTQYF. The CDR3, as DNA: TGTGCCACCAGTGAACTGCCTGGGCGACCGTCGACCCAGTACTTC.

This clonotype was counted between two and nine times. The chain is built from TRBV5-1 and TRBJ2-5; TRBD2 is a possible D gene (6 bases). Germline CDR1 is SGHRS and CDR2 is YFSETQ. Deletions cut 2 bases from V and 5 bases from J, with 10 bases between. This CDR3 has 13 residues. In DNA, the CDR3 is TGCGCCAGCAGCTTCCCCGCGGGGGAGACCCAGTACTTC. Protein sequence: CASSFPAGETQYF.

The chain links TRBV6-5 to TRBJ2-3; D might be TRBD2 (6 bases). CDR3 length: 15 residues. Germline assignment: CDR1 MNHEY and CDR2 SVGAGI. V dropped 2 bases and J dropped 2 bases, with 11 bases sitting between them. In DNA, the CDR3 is TGTGCCAGCAGTTACACCGGGACTCTCACAGATACGCAGTATTTT. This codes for CASSYTGTLTDTQYF.